This TCR beta chain was obtained from a study of Tregs in tolerant kidney transplant recipients. Study-level information: Sorting of CD4+CD25+CD127- cells followed 3-day belatacept mixed lymphocyte reactions, sometimes with roughly 5-day graft donor restimulation. Sorting used antibodies to exclude donor cells.

The data were produced by immunoSEQ multiplex PCR, yet TCRdb's version contains in-frame clones alone and is incomplete. The profile shows about 18,000 clones, about 61% of them singletons. Germline trimming cut 5 bases from V and 1 base from J; bases unmatched to any gene: 1. This CDR3 spans 13 amino acids. Germline CDR1 is SGHNT and CDR2 is YENEEA. This clone is medium-sized within its sample. The antigen remains unidentified. Whole-study findings and limits: Findings come from small patient numbers and require larger validation. Expanding Tregs on activated donor B cells appeared to best identify donor-specific TCRbeta clones.

This rearrangement joins TRBV11-3 to TRBJ1-1, with 7 bases matching TRBD1. The sample was Tregs from blood cultured with allogeneic cells. The clonotype originates from a human donor in good health. The CDR3, as DNA: TGTGCCAGCAGCCGACAGGGGAACACTGAAGCTTTCTTT. Its translation is CASSRQGNTEAFF.